This T cell receptor (beta chain) originates from a study of blood T cell repertoires in COVID-19. Looking at the study overall: Collection of acute and convalescent COVID-19 samples took place in the United States, Italy and Spain.

How the authors handled the data: Reference gene primers were amplified, and this amplification served to estimate nucleated cell counts. Data came from immunoSEQ multiplex PCR; TCRdb stores just in-frame clones and leaves some out. That table is the source of V, J and clone size, and D and trimming were worked out from the DNA. The sample lists about 180,000 clones; around 83% were seen once. The ends lost 4 bases at V and 3 bases at J; junction bases unmatched: 2. Germline lookup yields CDR1 SGHRS and CDR2 YFSETQ. The CDR3 sequence is 13 residues long. This clone was counted a single time. The TCR comes from a woman in her 30s with active or convalescent COVID-19. The specimen sequenced was peripheral blood. The V gene is TRBV5-1, the J gene TRBJ2-5, with 8 bases that match TRBD1. The CDR3, as DNA: TGCGCCAGCAGCACGGACAGGGAAGAGACCCAGTACTTC. Its protein is CASSTDREETQYF.